Each of the 9 T cell receptor beta chains below was sequenced from the same sample in a study of cytomegalovirus exposure and HLA in healthy donors. 13 Jbeta primers and 60 Vbeta primers were used for the PCR. Generated by immunoSEQ multiplex PCR, the TCRdb table keeps only in-frame clones and is missing some. The data show roughly 100,000 clones, roughly 80% seen once. Sequencing was performed on PBMCs. These receptors were obtained from a man in his thirties or forties in good health and CMV-seropositive.

This chain joins TRBV6-1 and TRBJ2-2; 8 bases are a match to TRBD1. There are 16 residues in the CDR3. Unmatched junction bases numbered 9, after V lost 3 bases and J lost 6 bases. Germline lookup yields CDR1 MNHNS and CDR2 SASEGT. The CDR3 region is CASSDRDRRLAGELFF. DNA for the CDR3: TGTGCCAGCAGTGACCGGGACAGGAGGTTGGCCGGGGAGCTGTTTTTT.

The V and J genes are TRBV6-1 and TRBJ1-1, with D maybe TRBD1 (6 bases). The CDR3 length is 14 residues. V was trimmed by 8 bases and J by 3 bases, leaving 16 bases between them. Germline-derived CDR1 and CDR2 are MNHNS and SASEGT. DNA of the CDR3: TGTGCCAGCGATAGGGGGAGGGCGGACACTGAAGCTTTCTTT. Translated, it gives CASDRGRADTEAFF.

The chain carries TRBV4-1 and TRBJ1-5; 8 bases align to TRBD1. Unmatched junction bases numbered 9, after V lost 4 bases and J lost 4 bases. Germline CDR1 and CDR2: MGHRA and YSYEKL. The CDR3 is 16 amino acids. This CDR3 is CASSRLGTGGNQPQHF. The CDR3 DNA follows: TGCGCCAGCAGCCGCCTAGGGACAGGCGGAAATCAGCCCCAGCATTTT.

This clone occurred a few times. The chain couples TRBV9 to TRBJ2-1; 12 bases map to TRBD2. The CDR3 spans 15 residues. Trimming took 0 bases from V and 10 from J; bases not matched to a gene: 5. Germline V gene sequence: CDR1 SGDLS, CDR2 YYNGEE. This CDR3 reads CASSVEGTSGWEQFF. CDR3 DNA: TGTGCCAGCAGCGTAGAAGGGACTAGCGGGTGGGAGCAGTTCTTC.

This chain links TRBV2 with TRBJ1-1; D unresolved. V was shortened by 6 bases and J by 1 base, with 12 bases between the two germline ends. CDR3 length: 14 residues. Germline assignment: CDR1 SNHLY and CDR2 FYNNEI. The CDR3 reads CASRPGTKNTEAFF. In nucleotides, the CDR3 is TGTGCCAGCAGGCCGGGAACCAAGAACACTGAAGCTTTCTTT.

A single count supports this clone. The chain links TRBV2 to TRBJ1-5; TRBD1 aligns across 7 bases. The CDR3 consists of 15 residues. The V and J ends lost 8 bases and 5 bases, in that order; junction bases with no gene match: 12. The germline V gene encodes CDR1 SNHLY and CDR2 FYNNEI. DNA for the CDR3: TGTGCCAGCGCGCCCCAGAGGGGGCTTTATCAGCCCCAGCATTTT. This gives the protein CASAPQRGLYQPQHF. Filled out from reference TRBV2 and TRBJ1-5, the complete variable domain reads EPEVTQTPSHQVTQMGQEVILRCVPISNHLYFYWYRQILGQKVEFLVSFYNNEISEKSEIFDDQFSVERPDGSNFTLKIRSTKLEDSAMYFCASAPQRGLYQPQHFGDGTRLSIL.

The rearrangement joins TRBV19 to TRBJ1-1; 7 positions agree with TRBD1. Germline CDR1 is LNHDA and CDR2 is SQIVND (reference sequence). V was pared by 5 bases and J by 6 bases, with 6 bases of the junction left unmatched. This CDR3 is built from 13 residues. CDR3 residues: CASSEDRLAEAFF. In DNA form, the CDR3 reads TGTGCCAGTAGTGAGGACAGGCTAGCTGAAGCTTTCTTT.

The chain is built from TRBV11-2 and TRBJ2-7, with D possibly being TRBD1 (6 bases). CDR1 is SGHAT and CDR2 is FQNNGV in the germline V gene. The CDR3 is 12 amino acids. Trimming pared 5 bases from V and 4 bases from J, leaving 9 bases between. The chain's CDR3 is CASSTQGYEQYF. The CDR3 bases are TGTGCCAGCAGCACCCAGGGGTACGAGCAGTACTTC.

This sequence joins TRBV5-1 and TRBJ1-1; D is uncertain. V was pared by 3 bases and J by 0 bases, with 9 bases between. The CDR3 has 14 residues. From germline, CDR1 is SGHRS and CDR2 YFSETQ. This chain's CDR3 is CASSSDGMNTEAFF. The DNA of the CDR3 is TGCGCCAGCAGCTCCGACGGGATGAACACTGAAGCTTTCTTT.